The T cell receptor beta chain under discussion was sequenced for a study of blood T cell repertoires in COVID-19 (TCRdb year 2020). In the study overall: Collaborator samples came from the United States, Italy and Spain and covered acute and convalescent phases of COVID-19. The material from the prospective study consisted of cDNA or gDNA derived from T cells, B-cell-depleted T cells, or PBMCs. Subjects who had been exposed to COVID-19, were actively infected with it, or had recovered from it provided the deeply sampled blood TCRbeta repertoires that made up the dataset. A freely available public database, intended as a resource for researchers studying the immune response to SARS-CoV-2, is where the repertoires were released. Samples came from the ongoing ImmuneRACE study (first 160 participants) plus 1,254 subjects from 6 global collaborators. A de-identified subject ID, COVID-19 status, age in years and sex were almost always included in the sample metadata. HLA class I and class II types, where available, came from metadata supplied by the sample provider rather than from assay-based typing.

A note on this clone: The specificity of this receptor is unknown. The record has no base qualities; no much larger clone is one base away.

The immunoSEQ Assay, a bias-controlled multiplex PCR, was used to amplify TCRbeta CDR3 regions from genomic DNA. From the authors' description of their analysis: The number of nucleated cells in each sample was estimated by amplification of reference gene primers within the assay. To quantify the absolute abundance of each unique TCRbeta CDR3 rearrangement, sequence reads were collapsed and filtered. For each sample, productive Simpson clonality was calculated as the square root of Simpson's diversity index over productive rearrangements. TCRdb took this table from immuneACCESS and kept in-frame rearrangements with V and J called. Such tables lack part of the clones; where checked against another copy, unresolved V genes explain under half of the gap, and the rest is unexplained. The V and J calls and clone size are taken from that table; D and trimming were inferred from the DNA. For this sample there are hundreds of thousands of clones; 88% appear just once. Roughly 10% of the sample is in the top ten clones.

One collaborating source in Seattle enrolled patients while the patients were actively infected and followed the patients over time throughout the course of disease. Collaborating institutions collected whole blood in K2EDTA tubes following their own protocols. For TCRbeta analysis, collaborator samples were shipped as frozen whole blood, as isolated PBMCs, or as DNA extracted from either sample type. CDR1 and CDR2 are read off the germline V gene as MGHDK and SYGVNS. The junction shows trimming of 4 bases on V and 2 bases on J, plus 16 bases between the germline ends. The CDR3 contains 16 residues, cysteine and phenylalanine counted. CDR3 DNA only is kept here, 48 bases in frame from base 1. Points the paper makes about the study in general: The amount of clinical and demographic metadata varied by source and participant and was provided uncurated.

The sample consisted of peripheral blood. This chain is built from TRBV25-1 and TRBJ2-3; too little of a D gene remains to name it. This TCR derives from a woman in her 70s with COVID-19, enrolled during active disease. The base sequence is TGTGCCAGCAGTGCCCTTGTGGGCCGAATCACAGATACGCAGTATTTT. Its coded protein is CASSALVGRITDTQYF.